A selection of T cell receptor beta chains follows, all from one sample in a study of shared clonotypes between healthy human individuals. Clones were sequenced by immunoSEQ multiplex PCR, and TCRdb holds only the in-frame ones, with some missing. In the table there are approximately 2.1 million clones, more than 85% of which are singletons. Material for sequencing was naive CD4+ T cells from PBMCs. The receptors originated from a man between 18 and 29 years old in good health. Some clones in this sample may be carry-over from other donors' samples. CDR3s include the opening cysteine and the closing phenylalanine or tryptophan. Fields, in order: V gene, D gene, clone size, J gene, CDR3 length, CDR3 protein, CDR3 DNA. The D gene is left open where the match is weak. Size tells how often a clone was seen (once, few, many) or the class of an expanded clone, and some rows leave it out.

TRBV10-3,TRBD1,once,TRBJ2-5,13,CAITGDRQETQYF,TGTGCCATCACCGGGGACAGACAAGAGACCCAGTACTTC
TRBV11-3,NA,NA,TRBJ2-3,15,CASSLPGKSTDTQYF,TGTGCCAGCAGCTTGCCAGGGAAAAGCACAGATACGCAGTATTTT
TRBV2,NA,NA,TRBJ1-1,13,CASRGQMNTEAFF,TGTGCCAGCAGAGGACAGATGAACACTGAAGCTTTCTTT
TRBV7-2,TRBD2,NA,TRBJ2-2,18,CASSLVSSGSMNTGELFF,TGTGCCAGCAGCTTGGTGTCTAGCGGGAGTATGAACACCGGGGAGCTGTTTTTT
TRBV28,NA,NA,TRBJ1-5,12,CASWGNNQPQHF,TGTGCCAGCTGGGGGAACAATCAGCCCCAGCATTTT
TRBV7-2,TRBD1,NA,TRBJ2-7,13,CASSWRQGNEQYF,TGTGCCAGCAGCTGGCGACAGGGGAACGAGCAGTACTTC
TRBV7-8,TRBD2,once,TRBJ2-1,20,CASSTSGEGLAGGSYNEQFF,TGTGCCAGCAGCACATCAGGAGAGGGACTAGCGGGAGGGTCCTACAATGAGCAGTTCTTC
TRBV7-2,TRBD1,once,TRBJ1-1,17,CASSLVFPDRGRTEAFF,TGTGCCAGCAGCTTAGTGTTTCCGGACAGGGGAAGGACTGAAGCTTTCTTT
TRBV30,NA,few,TRBJ1-1,11,CAWSSVTEAFF,TGTGCCTGGAGCTCTGTGACTGAAGCTTTCTTT
TRBV18,NA,NA,TRBJ2-2,17,CASSPRIGRGNTGELFF,TGTGCCAGCTCACCACGGATCGGGAGAGGCAACACCGGGGAGCTGTTTTTT
TRBV5-8,TRBD1,NA,TRBJ2-1,15,CASSRGQGAGSEQFF,TGTGCCAGCAGCCGGGGACAGGGGGCGGGAAGTGAGCAGTTCTTC
TRBV19,NA,NA,TRBJ1-3,15,CASTDYSVLGNTIYF,TGTGCCAGTACGGACTACTCGGTGCTTGGAAACACCATATATTTT
TRBV4-1,TRBD2,NA,TRBJ2-6,19,CASSLPTLAGASGANVLTF,TGCGCCAGCAGCTTACCGACGCTAGCGGGGGCCTCTGGGGCCAACGTCCTGACTTTC
TRBV19,NA,NA,TRBJ1-5,13,CASSPTPYQPQHF,TGTGCCAGTAGTCCGACGCCGTATCAGCCCCAGCATTTT
TRBV28,NA,NA,TRBJ2-2,12,CASKGNTGELFF,TGTGCCAGCAAGGGGAACACCGGGGAGCTGTTTTTT
TRBV28,NA,NA,TRBJ1-2,14,CASRRVAANYGYTF,TGTGCCAGCAGGAGAGTGGCAGCTAACTATGGCTACACCTTC
TRBV28,NA,NA,TRBJ2-3,16,CASSLLRRDSTDTQYF,TGTGCCAGCAGTTTATTACGACGGGACAGCACAGATACGCAGTATTTT
TRBV28,NA,NA,TRBJ2-1,11,CASSLSNEQFF,TGTGCCAGCAGTTTAAGCAATGAGCAGTTCTTC
TRBV27,TRBD1,once,TRBJ2-2,14,CTDPGQGATGELFF,TGTACCGATCCGGGACAGGGGGCGACCGGGGAGCTGTTTTTT
TRBV19,NA,NA,TRBJ2-7,17,CASSMRRDLHSSYEQYF,TGTGCCAGTAGTATGAGGAGGGATCTACACAGCTCCTACGAGCAGTACTTC
TRBV5-4,TRBD2,NA,TRBJ2-7,14,CASSFQRDPYEQYF,TGTGCCAGCAGCTTCCAGCGGGATCCCTACGAGCAGTACTTC
TRBV10-3,NA,NA,TRBJ2-3,14,CAISVGRDLDTQYF,TGTGCCATCAGTGTGGGTCGGGATTTAGATACGCAGTATTTT
TRBV19,NA,NA,TRBJ2-6,16,CASSRDLPSGANVLTF,TGTGCCAGTAGTAGGGATCTGCCCTCTGGGGCCAACGTCCTGACTTTC
TRBV4-1,NA,NA,TRBJ1-3,16,CASSQDFLQGGNTIYF,TGCGCCAGCAGCCAAGACTTCCTCCAAGGAGGAAACACCATATATTTT
TRBV10-1,NA,NA,TRBJ2-1,14,CASSDTARRNEQFF,TGCGCCAGCAGCGATACGGCGCGCCGGAATGAGCAGTTCTTC
TRBV28,TRBD2,NA,TRBJ2-1,16,CASSSQAGGPYNEQFF,TGTGCCAGCAGTTCCCAAGCGGGAGGACCCTACAATGAGCAGTTCTTC
TRBV2,TRBD2,NA,TRBJ2-1,16,CASSEQIAGVTNEQFF,TGTGCCAGCAGTGAGCAAATAGCGGGAGTGACCAATGAGCAGTTCTTC
TRBV4-1,TRBD1,NA,TRBJ1-2,16,CASSQDQMGQGHGYTF,TGCGCCAGCAGCCAAGATCAAATGGGACAGGGGCATGGCTACACCTTC
TRBV5-1,TRBD1,NA,TRBJ1-2,13,CASSPGTGIRYTF,TGCGCCAGCAGCCCCGGGACAGGGATTCGCTACACCTTC
TRBV7-2,NA,NA,TRBJ2-1,12,CASSLGVNEQFF,TGTGCCAGCAGCTTAGGTGTCAATGAGCAGTTCTTC